Listed here are 12 T cell receptor beta chains from one sample, sequenced in a study of shared clonotypes between healthy human individuals. TCRdb's table, derived via immunoSEQ multiplex PCR, lists solely in-frame clones and lacks some. Altogether hundreds of thousands of clones are present, around three quarters being singletons, with the ten largest covering around 1.8%. The sequenced sample was memory CD4+ T cells sorted from blood. The subset: CD45RA-negative fraction. Every receptor here comes from a woman aged 25 to 39 in good health.

The V and J genes are TRBV5-1 and TRBJ1-2, with TRBD1 matching over 7 bases. V dropped 6 bases and J dropped 7; count of bases not matched to a gene: 15. Per the germline V gene, CDR1 is SGHRS and CDR2 is YFSETQ. This CDR3 has 15 residues. The CDR3: CASTHGEGGFGGYTF. CDR3 nucleotides: TGCGCCAGCACCCATGGCGAAGGGGGCTTCGGTGGCTACACCTTC.

The J gene is TRBJ1-1, the V gene TRBV5-1; no clear D. The CDR3 totals 14 residues. V was shortened by 1 base and J by 1 base, with 8 bases between the two germline ends. CDR1 and CDR2 (germline): SGHRS, YFSETQ. Here the CDR3 reads CASSLMQANTEAFF. CDR3 bases: TGCGCCAGCAGCTTGATGCAGGCGAACACTGAAGCTTTCTTT.

Remarks on this clone: Other DNA sequences in the sample encode the same CDR3. The genes are TRBV28 and TRBJ1-5; D perhaps matches TRBD1 (5 bases). This CDR3 has 15 amino acids. Between the trimmed V and J ends, which lost 2 bases and 0 bases, there was a span of 8 bases. The germline CDR1 and CDR2 sequences are MDHEN and SYDVKM. The chain's CDR3 is CASSLPGSSNQPQHF. The CDR3 DNA follows: TGTGCCAGCAGTTTACCAGGGAGTAGCAATCAGCCCCAGCATTTT. The complete variable domain, with remaining parts taken from reference TRBV28 and TRBJ1-5, reads DVKVTQSSRYLVKRTGEKVFLECVQDMDHENMFWYRQDPGLGLRLIYFSYDVKMKEKGDIPEGYSVSREKKERFSLILESASTNQTSMYLCASSLPGSSNQPQHFGDGTRLSIL.

CDR3 coding DNA: TGTGCCAGTCGGGTAGGGGCCACTGAAGCTTTCTTT. It specifies CASRVGATEAFF. V gene TRBV6-6 combines with J gene TRBJ1-1; D perhaps matches TRBD1 (5 bases). V gave up 9 bases and J gave up 4 bases, with 12 bases separating them. The CDR3 has 12 amino acids. CDR1 is MNHNY, CDR2 SVGAGI, per germline (reference sequence).

This clone was observed a handful of times. The chain couples TRBV2 to TRBJ2-2, with D uncertain. The CDR3 extends over 13 amino acids. CDR1 SNHLY and CDR2 FYNNEI come from the germline V gene. V was clipped by 5 bases and J by 4 bases, with 8 bases between them. CDR3 DNA sequence: TGTGCCAGCAGTATAGATAGCACCGGGGAGCTGTTTTTT. As protein: CASSIDSTGELFF.

The rearrangement links TRBV2 to TRBJ1-2; 8 nucleotides match TRBD1. The CDR3 runs 13 residues. CDR1 is SNHLY and CDR2 is FYNNEI in the germline V gene. Germline trimming cut 6 bases from V and 7 bases from J; bases unmatched to any gene: 7. The CDR3, as DNA: TGTGCCAGCAGCCTCGGACAGGGCGTTGGCTACACCTTC. Its protein is CASSLGQGVGYTF.

The chain recombines TRBV7-2 with TRBJ2-1, with a weak D call TRBD1 (5 bases). Trimming removed 5 bases from V and 0 bases from J, with 11 bases in between. The germline V gene encodes CDR1 SGHTA and CDR2 FQGNSA. CDR3 length equals 15 residues. As DNA, the CDR3 is TGTGCCAGCAGCCAAAGACAGAGCTCCTACAATGAGCAGTTCTTC. It translates to CASSQRQSSYNEQFF.

The sample holds one count of this clone. This chain links TRBV28 with TRBJ1-5; D is ambiguous. The CDR3 extends over 12 amino acids. V was cut by 9 bases and J by 11 bases, with 17 bases left in between. Germline V gene lookup returns CDR1 MDHEN and CDR2 SYDVKM. This chain's CDR3 is CASWGTYSAQHF. The CDR3 nucleotides read TGTGCCAGTTGGGGTACATATTCAGCCCAGCATTTT.

On this clone: This CDR3 is also generated by other DNA sequences in the sample. The rearrangement joins TRBV4-1 to TRBJ1-1, with unresolved D. The CDR3 is 14 amino acids. Between the trimmed V and J ends, which lost 0 bases and 0 bases, there was a span of 5 bases. In germline, CDR1 is MGHRA, CDR2 YSYEKL. The CDR3 protein is CASSQEAVNTEAFF. The CDR3, as DNA: TGCGCCAGCAGCCAAGAAGCGGTGAACACTGAAGCTTTCTTT.

This clone came up once. The chain joins TRBV28 to TRBJ2-7, with TRBD1 matching 10 bases. The CDR3 loop spans 15 amino acids. In germline, CDR1 is MDHEN, CDR2 SYDVKM. V lost 6 bases and J lost 5; bases outside the gene matches: 10. CDR3 loop: CASRASGQGRNEQYF. In DNA, the CDR3 is TGTGCCAGCAGGGCTTCGGGACAGGGGAGGAACGAGCAGTACTTC.

As to this clone: The same CDR3 can be traced to other DNA sequences in this sample. The V call is TRBV18, the J call TRBJ2-5; 12 bases align to TRBD1. Germline-derived CDR1 and CDR2 are KGHSH and LQKENI. Trimming removed 3 bases from V and 4 bases from J; junction bases left unmatched: 3. The CDR3 is made up of 15 amino acids. The CDR3 DNA sequence: TGTGCCAGCTCACCCGGGACAGGGGGCCGAGAGACCCAGTACTTC. This translates into CASSPGTGGRETQYF. The complete variable domain, with remaining parts taken from reference TRBV18 and TRBJ2-5, reads NAGVMQNPRHLVRRRGQEARLRCSPMKGHSHVYWYRQLPEEGLKFMVYLQKENIIDESGMPKERFSAEFPKEGPSILRIQQVVRGDSAAYFCASSPGTGGRETQYFGPGTRLLVL.

The chain recombines TRBV7-9 with TRBJ2-3; D is undetermined. Trimming left V 5 bases short and J 0 bases short, with 12 bases between. The length of the CDR3 is 15 residues. The germline V gene has CDR1 SEHNR and CDR2 FQNEAQ (reference sequence). The CDR3 DNA is TGTGCCAGCAGCCTTGATCATAGTAGCACAGATACGCAGTATTTT. It is translated as CASSLDHSSTDTQYF.